Shown below are 3 T cell receptor beta chains from a single sample sequenced in a study of spatial heterogeneity in lung cancer. Time point meaning: sample taken at primary tumor resection. The sequenced material consisted of unsorted whole RNA from tumor, nontumor lung or frozen PBMC. TCRdb itself ran the 5' RACE reads through MiXCR, one entry per CDR3 protein. The sample shows approximately 12,000 distinct CDR3 sequences, about 6% of them seen only once. The source was normal lung tissue next to the tumor, collected at surgery. These receptors came from a male donor with early-stage non-small cell lung cancer.

This clonotype showed up many times. A library prepared for alpha chains yielded this beta chain as an off-target read; its size is of little meaning. CDR3 DNA: TGTGCCACCAGCAGAGATAGAAACGAGCAGTACTTC. Translated: CATSRDRNEQYF. The chain has TRBV15 and TRBJ2-7; D not resolved. This CDR3 is 12 amino acids long. The ends were cut back, 0 bases at V and 5 bases at J, with 5 bases in the middle. CDR1 is LNHNV and CDR2 is YYDKDF in the germline V gene (reference sequence).

This clonotype was recorded many times. This beta chain is off target for a library built for alpha chains, so its abundance means little. This chain connects TRBV3-1 to TRBJ2-7; perhaps TRBD1 as D (7 bases). The CDR3 sequence is 13 residues long. V dropped 4 bases and J dropped 4 bases, with 11 bases sitting between them. Germline V lookup: CDR1 LGHDT, CDR2 YNNKEL (reference sequence). CDR3 amino acids: CASSPQGRYEQYF. Written as DNA, the CDR3 is TGTGCCAGCAGCCCACAGGGGAGGTACGAGCAGTACTTC.

This clonotype is medium-sized within its sample. As an off-target read in a library built for alpha chains, this beta chain has a frequency of little significance. The chain employs TRBV6-2 or TRBV6-3 and TRBJ1-1; D ambiguous. This CDR3 comprises 11 residues. Trimming stripped 1 base from V and 3 bases from J, with 0 bases between. In germline, CDR1 is MNHEY, CDR2 SVGEGT. The CDR3 protein is CASSYYTEAFF. CDR3 nucleotide sequence: TGTGCCAGCAGTTACTACACTGAAGCTTTCTTT.